This paragraph reports one T cell receptor beta chain. Antigen unknown. Method: immunoSEQ multiplex PCR; TCRdb's copy keeps in-frame clones and lacks some. The sample yields hundreds of thousands of clones, approximately 96% seen once. It was CD45RO-negative cells, positively selected for CCR7, that made up naive CD8 cells, with terminally differentiated effector memory CD45RA+ cells excluded. The data belong to a study of shared clonotypes between healthy human individuals. Study observations and caveats: It was the non-shared clonotypes that had lower generation probabilities than clonotypes shared by all four donors. Clonotypes that were shared across four donors made up approximately 5.1% of naive CD4 clonotypes.

The clonotype comes from a woman aged 30 to 39 in good health. The specimen was naive CD8+ T cells sorted from blood.

The CDR3 sequence: CASSLVLAGNYEQYF. The CDR3 bases are TGCGCCAGCAGCTTGGTCCTAGCGGGTAATTACGAGCAGTACTTC. The rearrangement uses TRBV5-1 and TRBJ2-7; the match to TRBD2 covers 8 bases. In germline, CDR1 is SGHRS, CDR2 YFSETQ. Losses at the gene ends were 0 bases for V and 4 bases for J; bases not matched to a gene: 6. The CDR3 is 15 residues long.